This passage covers 2 T cell receptor beta chains from one sample sequenced in a study of chemoradiotherapy in HPV16-positive cancers (dated by TCRdb to between 2021 and 2023). Library generation was performed with the immunoSEQ multiplex PCR assay. This immuneACCESS table, as held by TCRdb, lists in-frame sequences with V and J called but not all clones. Of the missing ones, under half trace to an unresolved V gene in checked studies; the others have no known cause. The sample records fewer than 20,000 clones, 90% to 95% of which are singletons. The leading ten clones occupy 13% to 15% of the sample. Sequenced here: blood, sampled from a patient who underwent chemoradiotherapy. These receptors were collected from a human donor with HPV-associated anogenital cancer.

V and J are TRBV12-5 and TRBJ2-5; the D gene is possibly TRBD2 (5 bases). There are 14 residues in the CDR3. V was trimmed by 6 bases and J by 2 bases, leaving 13 bases between them. Germline V CDR1 and CDR2: LGHNT, FRNRAP. For the CDR3, the DNA is TGTGCTAGTGGCCTCCGGGAAAGACAAGAGACCCAGTACTTC. Its protein is CASGLRERQETQYF. The full variable domain, completed using reference TRBV12-5 and TRBJ2-5, is DARVTQTPRHKVTEMGQEVTMRCQPILGHNTVFWYRQTMMQGLELLAYFRNRAPLDDSGMPKDRFSAEMPDATLATLKIQPSEPRDSAVYFCASGLRERQETQYFGPGTRLLVL.

The CDR3 bases are TGTGCCAGCAGCATAGGACCGGGACAGGGGAGATCCTACGAGCAGTACGTC. It specifies CASSIGPGQGRSYEQYV. V gene TRBV21-1 combines with J gene TRBJ2-7; the DNA was not compared with TRBD1, the D call given in the table. TRBV21-1 has pseudogene status. The CDR3 totals 17 residues.